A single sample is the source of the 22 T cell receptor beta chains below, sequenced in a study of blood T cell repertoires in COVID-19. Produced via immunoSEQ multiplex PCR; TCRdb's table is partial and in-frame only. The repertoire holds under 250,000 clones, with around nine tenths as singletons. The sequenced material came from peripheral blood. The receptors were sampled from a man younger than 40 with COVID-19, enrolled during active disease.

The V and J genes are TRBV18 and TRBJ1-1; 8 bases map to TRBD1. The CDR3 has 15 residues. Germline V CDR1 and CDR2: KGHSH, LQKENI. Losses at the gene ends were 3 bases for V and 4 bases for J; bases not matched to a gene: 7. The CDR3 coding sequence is TGTGCCAGCTCACCTGGACAGGGCAGGATCACTGAAGCTTTCTTT. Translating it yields CASSPGQGRITEAFF.

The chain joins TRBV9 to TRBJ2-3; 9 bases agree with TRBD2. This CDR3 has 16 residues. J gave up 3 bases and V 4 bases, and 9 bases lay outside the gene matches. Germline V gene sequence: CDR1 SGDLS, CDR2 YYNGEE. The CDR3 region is CASSLPWRGGTDTQYF. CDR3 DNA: TGTGCCAGCAGCCTACCTTGGCGGGGGGGGACAGATACGCAGTATTTT.

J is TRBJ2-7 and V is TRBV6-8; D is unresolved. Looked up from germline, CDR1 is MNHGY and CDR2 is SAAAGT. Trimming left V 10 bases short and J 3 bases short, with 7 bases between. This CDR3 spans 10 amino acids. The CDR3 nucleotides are TGTGCCACCTCCCGCTACGAGCAGTACTTC. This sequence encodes CATSRYEQYF.

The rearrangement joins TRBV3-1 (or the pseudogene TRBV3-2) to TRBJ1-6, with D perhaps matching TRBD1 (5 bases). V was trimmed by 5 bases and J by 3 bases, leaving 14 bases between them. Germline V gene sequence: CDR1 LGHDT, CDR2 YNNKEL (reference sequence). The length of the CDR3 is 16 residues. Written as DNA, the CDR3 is TGTGCCAGCAGCGACACCGGACACCGCTATAATTCACCCCTCCACTTT. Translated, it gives CASSDTGHRYNSPLHF.

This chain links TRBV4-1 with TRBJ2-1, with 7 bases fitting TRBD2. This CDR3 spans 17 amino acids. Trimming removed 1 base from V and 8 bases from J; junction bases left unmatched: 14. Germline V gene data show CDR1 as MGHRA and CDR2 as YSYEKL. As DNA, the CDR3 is TGCGCCAGCAGCCAAGCCCCCGGGGCAGGGACTAACGATGAGCAGTTCTTC. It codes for CASSQAPGAGTNDEQFF.

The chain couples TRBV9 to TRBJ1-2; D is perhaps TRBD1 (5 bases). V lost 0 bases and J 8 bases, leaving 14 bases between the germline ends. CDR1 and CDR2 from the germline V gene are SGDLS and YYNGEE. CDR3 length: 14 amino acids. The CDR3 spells CASSVDSGSGGYTF. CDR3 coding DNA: TGTGCCAGCAGCGTAGATTCGGGTTCAGGGGGCTACACCTTC.

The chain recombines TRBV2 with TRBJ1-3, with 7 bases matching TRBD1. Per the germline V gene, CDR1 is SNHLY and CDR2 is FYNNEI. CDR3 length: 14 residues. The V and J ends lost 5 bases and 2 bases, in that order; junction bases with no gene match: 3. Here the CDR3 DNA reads TGTGCCAGCAGTCCCGACAGGGCTGGAAACACCATATATTTT. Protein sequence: CASSPDRAGNTIYF. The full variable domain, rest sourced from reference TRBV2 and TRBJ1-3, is EPEVTQTPSHQVTQMGQEVILRCVPISNHLYFYWYRQILGQKVEFLVSFYNNEISEKSEIFDDQFSVERPDGSNFTLKIRSTKLEDSAMYFCASSPDRAGNTIYFGEGSWLTVV.

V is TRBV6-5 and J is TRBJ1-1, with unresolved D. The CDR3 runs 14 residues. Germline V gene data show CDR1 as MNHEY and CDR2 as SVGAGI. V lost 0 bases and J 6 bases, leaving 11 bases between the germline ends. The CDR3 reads CASSYSMVRAEAFF. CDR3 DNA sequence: TGTGCCAGCAGTTACTCGATGGTGAGGGCTGAAGCTTTCTTT.

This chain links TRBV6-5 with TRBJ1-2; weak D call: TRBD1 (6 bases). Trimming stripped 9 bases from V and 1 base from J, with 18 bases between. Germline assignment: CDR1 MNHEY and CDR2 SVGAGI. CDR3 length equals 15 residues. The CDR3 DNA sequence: TGTGCCAGTGGACAGAGCCACTCACTTAACTATGGCTACACCTTC. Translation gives CASGQSHSLNYGYTF.

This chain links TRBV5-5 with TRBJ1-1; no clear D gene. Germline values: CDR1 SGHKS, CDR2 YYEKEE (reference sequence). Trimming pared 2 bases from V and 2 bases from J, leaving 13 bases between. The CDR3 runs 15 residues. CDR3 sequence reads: CASSLPLRGNTEAFF. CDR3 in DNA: TGTGCCAGCAGCTTACCACTCCGCGGCAACACTGAAGCTTTCTTT.

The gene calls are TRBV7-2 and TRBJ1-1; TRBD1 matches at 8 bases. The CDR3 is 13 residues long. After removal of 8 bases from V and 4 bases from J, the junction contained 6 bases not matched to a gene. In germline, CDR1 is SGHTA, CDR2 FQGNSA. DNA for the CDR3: TGTGCCAGCCAGGGAACAGGGGGCACTGAAGCTTTCTTT. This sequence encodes CASQGTGGTEAFF. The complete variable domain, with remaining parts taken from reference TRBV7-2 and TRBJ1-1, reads GAGVSQSPSNKVTEKGKDVELRCDPISGHTALYWYRQSLGQGLEFLIYFQGNSAPDKSGLPSDRFSAERTGGSVSTLTIQRTQQEDSAVYLCASQGTGGTEAFFGQGTRLTVV.

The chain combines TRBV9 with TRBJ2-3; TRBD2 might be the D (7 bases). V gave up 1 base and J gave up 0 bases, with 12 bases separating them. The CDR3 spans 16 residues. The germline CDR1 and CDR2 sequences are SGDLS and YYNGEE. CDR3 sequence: CASSVRRGRSTDTQYF. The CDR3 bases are TGTGCCAGCAGCGTAAGGCGGGGGCGGAGCACAGATACGCAGTATTTT.

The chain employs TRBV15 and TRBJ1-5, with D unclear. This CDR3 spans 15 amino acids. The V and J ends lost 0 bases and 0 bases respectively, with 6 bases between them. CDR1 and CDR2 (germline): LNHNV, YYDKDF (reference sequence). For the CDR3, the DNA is TGTGCCACCAGCAGAGATAACTATAGCAATCAGCCCCAGCATTTT. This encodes CATSRDNYSNQPQHF.

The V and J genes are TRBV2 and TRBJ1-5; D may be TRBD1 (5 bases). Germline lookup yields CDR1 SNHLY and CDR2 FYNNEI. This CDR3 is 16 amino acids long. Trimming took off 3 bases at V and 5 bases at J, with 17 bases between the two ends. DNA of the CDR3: TGTGCCAGCAGTGAGGGGAGGGGCAAGTTTCATCAGCCCCAGCATTTT. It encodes CASSEGRGKFHQPQHF.

The CDR3 bases are TGTGCCAGCAGACTCACAGGGAGCTCCTACGAGCAGTACTTC. Protein sequence: CASRLTGSSYEQYF. This sequence joins TRBV6-6 and TRBJ2-7; a possible D gene is TRBD1 (6 bases). The V gene lost 6 bases and the J gene lost 0 bases, with 12 bases spanning the gap. Germline CDR1 is MNHNY and CDR2 is SVGAGI (reference sequence). The CDR3 is made up of 14 amino acids.

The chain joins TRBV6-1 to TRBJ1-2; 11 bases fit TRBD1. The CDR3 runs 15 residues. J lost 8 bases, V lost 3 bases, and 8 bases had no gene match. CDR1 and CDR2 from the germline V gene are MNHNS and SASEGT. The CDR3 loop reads CASSDGTGGSWGYTF. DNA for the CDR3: TGTGCCAGCAGTGATGGGACAGGGGGTTCGTGGGGCTACACCTTC.

The DNA for the CDR3 is TGTGCCAGCAGCTTAGATCAAGCTCCGCATACGCAGTATTTT. This codes for CASSLDQAPHTQYF. V is TRBV11-2 and J is TRBJ2-3; D gene ambiguous. Between the trimmed V and J ends, which lost 0 bases and 7 bases, there was a span of 11 bases. The CDR3 extends over 14 amino acids. The V gene's germline CDR1 is SGHAT and CDR2 FQNNGV.

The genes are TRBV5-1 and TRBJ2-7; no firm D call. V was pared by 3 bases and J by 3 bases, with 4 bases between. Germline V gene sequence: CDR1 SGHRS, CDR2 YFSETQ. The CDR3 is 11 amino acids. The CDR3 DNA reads TGCGCCAGCAGCTCAGTCTACGAGCAGTACTTC. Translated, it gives CASSSVYEQYF.

The CDR3 protein is CASSRERNEQFF. The DNA of the CDR3 is TGTGCCAGCAGCAGAGAGCGGAATGAGCAGTTCTTC. The V gene is TRBV11-2, the J gene TRBJ2-1, with TRBD2 as a possible D gene (5 bases). The CDR3 covers 12 residues. CDR1 and CDR2 (germline): SGHAT, FQNNGV. The V and J ends lost 5 bases and 7 bases respectively, with 9 bases between them.

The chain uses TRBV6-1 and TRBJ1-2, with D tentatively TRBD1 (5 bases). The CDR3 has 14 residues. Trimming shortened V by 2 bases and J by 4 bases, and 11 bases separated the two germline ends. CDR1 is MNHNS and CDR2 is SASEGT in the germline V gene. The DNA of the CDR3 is TGTGCCAGCAGTGAAAGACAGATACTCTATGGCTACACCTTC. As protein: CASSERQILYGYTF.

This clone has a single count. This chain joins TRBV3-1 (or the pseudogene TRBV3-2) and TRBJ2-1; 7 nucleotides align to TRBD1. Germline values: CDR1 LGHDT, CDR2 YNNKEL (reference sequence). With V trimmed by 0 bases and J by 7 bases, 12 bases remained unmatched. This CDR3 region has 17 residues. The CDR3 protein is CASSQDRDTGVLNEQFF. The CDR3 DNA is TGTGCCAGCAGCCAAGATCGGGATACAGGGGTATTGAATGAGCAGTTCTTC.

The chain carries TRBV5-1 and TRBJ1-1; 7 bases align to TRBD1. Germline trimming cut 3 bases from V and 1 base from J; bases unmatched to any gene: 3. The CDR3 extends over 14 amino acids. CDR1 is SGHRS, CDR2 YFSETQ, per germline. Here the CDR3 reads CASSYRQGNTEAFF. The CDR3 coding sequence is TGCGCCAGCAGCTATCGACAGGGGAACACTGAAGCTTTCTTT.